This T cell receptor (beta chain) stems from a study of OX40 agonist ivuxolimab in advanced cancers. The wider study: Patients in the trial were receiving intravenous ivuxolimab every 2 weeks, at doses of 0.01 to 10 mg/kg. Patients enrolled in dose escalation were diagnosed with hepatocellular carcinoma, melanoma, renal cell or head and neck cancer. Study-wide results and limits: Still undetermined is the antigen specificity of the expanded peripheral T cells.

The method was immunoSEQ multiplex PCR; TCRdb's version includes in-frame clones alone and lacks a portion of them. The sample has approximately 60,000 clones; roughly 80% are singletons. This clone was picked up one time. Its target is not known. The receptor was derived from an adult with an advanced solid tumor such as melanoma, head and neck, liver or kidney cancer. The sequenced sample was CD4+ or CD8+ T cells sorted from blood, obtained in a trial of the OX40 agonist ivuxolimab.

CDR3 nucleotides: TGCAGCGTTGAAGAGGCGGCTAGCGGAGCCTACAATGAGCAGTTCTTC. Residues: CSVEEAASGAYNEQFF. The V and J genes are TRBV29-1 and TRBJ2-1; 7 bases map to TRBD2. Germline V gene sequence: CDR1 SQVTM, CDR2 ANQGSEA. The CDR3 length is 16 residues. V trimming: 0 bases; J trimming: 2 bases; junction bases outside the gene matches: 7.